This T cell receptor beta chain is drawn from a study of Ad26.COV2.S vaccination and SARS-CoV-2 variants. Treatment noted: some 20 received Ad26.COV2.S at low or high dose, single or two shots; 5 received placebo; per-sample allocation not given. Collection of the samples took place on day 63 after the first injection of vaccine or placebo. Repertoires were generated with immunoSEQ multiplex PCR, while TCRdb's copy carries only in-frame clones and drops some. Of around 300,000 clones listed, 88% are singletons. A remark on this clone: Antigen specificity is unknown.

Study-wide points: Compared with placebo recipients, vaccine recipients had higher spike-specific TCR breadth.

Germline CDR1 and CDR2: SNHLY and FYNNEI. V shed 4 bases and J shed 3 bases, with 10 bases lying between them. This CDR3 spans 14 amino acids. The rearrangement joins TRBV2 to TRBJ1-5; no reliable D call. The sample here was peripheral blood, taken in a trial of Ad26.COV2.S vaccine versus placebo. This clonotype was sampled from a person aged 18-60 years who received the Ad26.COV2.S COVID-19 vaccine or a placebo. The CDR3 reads CASSGLRFNQPQHF. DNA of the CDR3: TGTGCCAGCAGTGGGTTAAGGTTCAATCAGCCCCAGCATTTT.